This TCR beta chain was profiled in a study of technical replicates of blood from a few donors. Profiling relied on immunoSEQ multiplex PCR, and the TCRdb table lists in-frame clones only, not all of them. In the table there are about 74,000 clones, approximately 94% of which are singletons. The CDR3 extends over 15 amino acids. With 5 bases removed from V and 8 bases from J, the gap between germline ends came to 19 bases. Germline assignment: CDR1 SGHDT and CDR2 YYEEEE. This clonotype originated in a human donor in good health. V and J are TRBV5-6 and TRBJ2-2, with a weak D call TRBD2 (6 bases). The sequencing sample was made of T cells isolated from PBMCs. CDR3 nucleotides: TGTGCCAGCAGAGCTCTCGCGGGGATTATAGGGGAGCTGTTTTTT. Translating it yields CASRALAGIIGELFF.